The 2 T cell receptor beta chains in this list originate from one sample, sequenced in a study of Ad26.COV2.S vaccination and SARS-CoV-2 variants. Clones were read by immunoSEQ multiplex PCR, and TCRdb kept only the in-frame ones, dropping some. Of around 300,000 clones listed, about 90% were seen once; the top ten hold approximately 5.8%. As to treatment: some 20 received Ad26.COV2.S at low or high dose, single or two shots; 5 received placebo; per-sample allocation not given. All samples were drawn on day 63, counting from the first vaccine or placebo injection. The material was peripheral blood, obtained in a trial of Ad26.COV2.S vaccine versus placebo. The receptors shown here come from a person between 18 and 65 years old who received the Ad26.COV2.S COVID-19 vaccine or a placebo.

The rearrangement links TRBV7-9 to TRBJ1-6; D possibly corresponds to TRBD1 (6 bases). Trimming left V 5 bases short and J 8 bases short, with 19 bases between. The CDR3 runs 16 residues. Germline V gene sequence: CDR1 SEHNR, CDR2 FQNEAQ (reference sequence). CDR3 nucleotides: TGTGCCAGCAGCCTAGGGGGTTCCCTGGGGGATTCACCCCTCCACTTT. Amino acid sequence: CASSLGGSLGDSPLHF.

The J gene is TRBJ1-3, the V gene TRBV18, with D possibly TRBD1 on 5 matching bases. Trimming stripped 3 bases from V and 3 bases from J, with 12 bases between. There are 15 residues in the CDR3. Germline loops: CDR1 KGHSH, CDR2 LQKENI. For the CDR3, the DNA is TGTGCCAGCTCACCGCAGGGAGGGGATGGAAACACCATATATTTT. Its translation is CASSPQGGDGNTIYF.